Described below is a single T cell receptor beta chain sequence and its context. Its cognate antigen is unknown. This sample is drawn from a study of cytomegalovirus exposure and HLA in healthy donors. Findings of the study overall: The classifier reportedly diagnosed cytomegalovirus status with high sensitivity and specificity. In vitro data verified a few CMV-associated chains as specific for CMV antigens. Most TCR sequences were seen very rarely across donors, but some public TCRs occurred in many.

Sequenced by immunoSEQ multiplex PCR; TCRdb stores in-frame clones only, minus some. There are hundreds of thousands of clones in the sample; 70% to 90% occur only once, and around 5.6% lies in the top ten. The germline V gene has CDR1 GTSNPN and CDR2 SVGIG (reference sequence). The CDR3 has 12 residues. The genes are TRBV30 and TRBJ1-2, with D maybe TRBD1 (5 bases). Sequenced material: PBMCs. This receptor was identified in a woman aged 18-29 years in good health and CMV-seronegative. The CDR3 bases are TGTGCAGGAACCGGGACGGTCTATGGCTACACCTTC. Protein: CAGTGTVYGYTF. The variable domain in full, with the rest retrieved from reference TRBV30 and TRBJ1-2, is SQTIHQWPATLVQPVGSPLSLECTVEGTSNPNLYWYRQAAGRGLQLLFYSVGIGQISSEVPQNLSASRPQDRQFILSSKKLLLSDSGFYLCAGTGTVYGYTFGSGTRLTVV.